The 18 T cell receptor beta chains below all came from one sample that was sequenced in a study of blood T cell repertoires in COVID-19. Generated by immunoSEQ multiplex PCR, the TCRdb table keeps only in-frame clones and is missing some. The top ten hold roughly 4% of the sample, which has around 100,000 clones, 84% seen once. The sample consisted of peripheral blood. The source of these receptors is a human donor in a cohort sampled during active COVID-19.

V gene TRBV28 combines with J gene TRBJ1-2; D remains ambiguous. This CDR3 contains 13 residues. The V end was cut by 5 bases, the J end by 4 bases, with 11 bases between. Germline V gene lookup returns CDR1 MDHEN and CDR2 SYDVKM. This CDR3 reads CASSKARLYGYTF. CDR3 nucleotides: TGTGCCAGCAGTAAGGCCAGGCTCTATGGCTACACCTTC.

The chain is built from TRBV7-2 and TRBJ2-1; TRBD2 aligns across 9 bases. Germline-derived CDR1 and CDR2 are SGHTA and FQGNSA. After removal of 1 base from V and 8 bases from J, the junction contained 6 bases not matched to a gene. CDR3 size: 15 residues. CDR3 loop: CASSLVATSGDEQFF. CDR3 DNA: TGTGCCAGCAGCTTAGTCGCGACTAGCGGCGATGAGCAGTTCTTC.

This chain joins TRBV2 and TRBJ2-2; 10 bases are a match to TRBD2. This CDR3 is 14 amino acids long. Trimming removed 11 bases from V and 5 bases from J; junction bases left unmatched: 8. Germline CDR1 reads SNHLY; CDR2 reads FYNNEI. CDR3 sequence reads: CAAERGGYTGELFF. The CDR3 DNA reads TGTGCCGCTGAGCGGGGGGGATATACCGGGGAGCTGTTTTTT. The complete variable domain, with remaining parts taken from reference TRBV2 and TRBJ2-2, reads EPEVTQTPSHQVTQMGQEVILRCVPISNHLYFYWYRQILGQKVEFLVSFYNNEISEKSEIFDDQFSVERPDGSNFTLKIRSTKLEDSAMYFCAAERGGYTGELFFGEGSRLTVL.

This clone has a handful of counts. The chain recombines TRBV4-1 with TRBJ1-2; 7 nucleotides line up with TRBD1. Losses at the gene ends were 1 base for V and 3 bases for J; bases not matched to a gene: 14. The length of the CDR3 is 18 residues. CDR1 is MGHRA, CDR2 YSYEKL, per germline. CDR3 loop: CASSQVIRIRDRDYGYTF. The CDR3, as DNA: TGCGCCAGCAGCCAAGTCATACGAATTCGGGACAGAGACTATGGCTACACCTTC.

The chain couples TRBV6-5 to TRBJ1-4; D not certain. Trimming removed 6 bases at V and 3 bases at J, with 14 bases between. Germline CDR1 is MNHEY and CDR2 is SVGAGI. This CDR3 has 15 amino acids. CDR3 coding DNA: TGTGCCAGCAGGGCGCAAGGGAGGGCTAATGAAAAACTGTTTTTT. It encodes CASRAQGRANEKLFF.

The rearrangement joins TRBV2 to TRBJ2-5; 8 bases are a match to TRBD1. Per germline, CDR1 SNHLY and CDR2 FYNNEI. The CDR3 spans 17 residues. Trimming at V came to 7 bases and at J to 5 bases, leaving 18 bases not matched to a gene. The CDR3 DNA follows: TGTGCCAGCAAAACGAATCAACAGGGGGTGTTCCTGGAGACCCAGTACTTC. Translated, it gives CASKTNQQGVFLETQYF.

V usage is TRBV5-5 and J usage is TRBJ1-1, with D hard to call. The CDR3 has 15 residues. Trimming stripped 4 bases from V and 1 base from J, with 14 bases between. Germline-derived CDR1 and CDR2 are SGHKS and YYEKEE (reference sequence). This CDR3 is CASSPSRSANTEAFF. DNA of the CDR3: TGTGCCAGCAGCCCCAGCCGGAGCGCGAACACTGAAGCTTTCTTT. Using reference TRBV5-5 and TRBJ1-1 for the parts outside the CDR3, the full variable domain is DAGVTQSPTHLIKTRGQQVTLRCSPISGHKSVSWYQQVLGQGPQFIFQYYEKEERGRGNFPDRFSARQFPNYSSELNVNALLLGDSALYLCASSPSRSANTEAFFGQGTRLTVV.

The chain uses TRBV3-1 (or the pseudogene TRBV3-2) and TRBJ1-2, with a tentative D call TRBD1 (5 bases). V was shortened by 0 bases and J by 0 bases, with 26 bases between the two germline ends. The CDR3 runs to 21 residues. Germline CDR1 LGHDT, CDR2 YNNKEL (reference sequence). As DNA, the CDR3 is TGTGCCAGCAGCCAAGACTATGGAGGCGACTTCGGGGGGAGGACTAACTATGGCTACACCTTC. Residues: CASSQDYGGDFGGRTNYGYTF.

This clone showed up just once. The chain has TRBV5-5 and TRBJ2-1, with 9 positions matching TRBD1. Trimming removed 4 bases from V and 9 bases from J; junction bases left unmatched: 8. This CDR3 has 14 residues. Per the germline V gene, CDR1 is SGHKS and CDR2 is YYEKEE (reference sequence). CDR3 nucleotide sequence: TGTGCCAGCAGCCTACAGGGGGCGAGTGGTGAGCAGTTCTTC. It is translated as CASSLQGASGEQFF.

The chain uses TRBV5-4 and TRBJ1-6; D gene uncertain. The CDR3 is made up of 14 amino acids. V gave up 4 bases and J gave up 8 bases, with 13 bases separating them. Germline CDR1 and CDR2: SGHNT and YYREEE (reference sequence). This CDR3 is CASSPDTRYSPLHF. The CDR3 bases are TGTGCCAGCAGCCCCGACACTCGTTATTCACCCCTCCACTTT.

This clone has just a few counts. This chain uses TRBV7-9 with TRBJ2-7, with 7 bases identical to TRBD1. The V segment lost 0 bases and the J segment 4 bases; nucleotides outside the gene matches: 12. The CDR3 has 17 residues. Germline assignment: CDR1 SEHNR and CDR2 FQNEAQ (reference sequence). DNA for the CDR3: TGTGCCAGCAGCTTAGCGGGAGACTCCAGGGGGTCTTACGAGCAGTACTTC. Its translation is CASSLAGDSRGSYEQYF.

The chain's CDR3 is CASSQDERTGATNYGYTF. The CDR3 DNA reads TGCGCCAGCAGCCAAGATGAAAGGACAGGGGCAACTAACTATGGCTACACCTTC. The chain has TRBV4-3 and TRBJ1-2; TRBD1 aligns across 9 bases. The V and J ends lost 0 bases and 0 bases, in that order; junction bases with no gene match: 8. Germline-derived CDR1 and CDR2 are LGHNA and YSLEER. This CDR3 is built from 18 residues.

DNA of the CDR3: TGTGCCAGCAGCCAAGATCGGCAGGCTAATGAAAAACTGTTTTTT. It translates to CASSQDRQANEKLFF. This rearrangement joins TRBV4-2 to TRBJ1-4; the D is unclear. The length of the CDR3 is 15 residues. Germline CDR1 reads LGHNA; CDR2 reads YNFKEQ. Deletions cut 0 bases from V and 3 bases from J, with 8 bases between.

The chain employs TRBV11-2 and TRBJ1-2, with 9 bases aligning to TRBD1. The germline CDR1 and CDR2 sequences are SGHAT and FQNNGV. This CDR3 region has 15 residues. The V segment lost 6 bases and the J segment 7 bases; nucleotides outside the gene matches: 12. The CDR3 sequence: CASRLHGQGFVGYTF. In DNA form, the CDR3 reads TGTGCCAGCAGACTTCACGGACAGGGGTTTGTTGGCTACACCTTC. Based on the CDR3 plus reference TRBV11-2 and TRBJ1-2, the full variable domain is EAGVAQSPRYKIIEKRQSVAFWCNPISGHATLYWYQQILGQGPKLLIQFQNNGVVDDSQLPKDRFSAERLKGVDSTLKIQPAKLEDSAVYLCASRLHGQGFVGYTFGSGTRLTVV.

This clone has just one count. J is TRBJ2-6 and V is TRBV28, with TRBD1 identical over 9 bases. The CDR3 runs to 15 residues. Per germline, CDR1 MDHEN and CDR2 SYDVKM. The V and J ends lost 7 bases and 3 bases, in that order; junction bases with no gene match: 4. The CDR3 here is CASTRQGGGANVLTF. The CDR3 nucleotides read TGTGCCAGCACCCGACAGGGGGGTGGGGCCAACGTCCTGACTTTC. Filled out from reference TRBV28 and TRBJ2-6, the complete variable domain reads DVKVTQSSRYLVKRTGEKVFLECVQDMDHENMFWYRQDPGLGLRLIYFSYDVKMKEKGDIPEGYSVSREKKERFSLILESASTNQTSMYLCASTRQGGGANVLTFGAGSRLTVL.

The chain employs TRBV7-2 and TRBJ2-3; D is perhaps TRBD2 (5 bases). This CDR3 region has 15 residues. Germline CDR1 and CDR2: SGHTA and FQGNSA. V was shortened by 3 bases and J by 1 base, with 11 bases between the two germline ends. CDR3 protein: CASSFSQAGTDTQYF. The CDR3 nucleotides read TGTGCCAGCAGCTTTTCCCAAGCGGGCACAGATACGCAGTATTTT. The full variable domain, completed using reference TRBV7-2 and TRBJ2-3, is GAGVSQSPSNKVTEKGKDVELRCDPISGHTALYWYRQSLGQGLEFLIYFQGNSAPDKSGLPSDRFSAERTGGSVSTLTIQRTQQEDSAVYLCASSFSQAGTDTQYFGPGTRLTVL.

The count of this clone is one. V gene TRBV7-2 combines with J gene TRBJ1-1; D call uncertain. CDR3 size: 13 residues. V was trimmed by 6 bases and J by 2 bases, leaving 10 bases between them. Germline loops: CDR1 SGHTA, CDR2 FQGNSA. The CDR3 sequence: CASRPRRNTEAFF. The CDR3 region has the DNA TGTGCCAGCAGGCCGAGAAGAAACACTGAAGCTTTCTTT.

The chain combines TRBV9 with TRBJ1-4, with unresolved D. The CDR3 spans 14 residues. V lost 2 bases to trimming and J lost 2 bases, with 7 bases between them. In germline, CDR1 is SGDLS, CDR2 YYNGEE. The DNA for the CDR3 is TGTGCCAGCAGCGTCGGTAACACTAATGAAAAACTGTTTTTT. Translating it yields CASSVGNTNEKLFF.